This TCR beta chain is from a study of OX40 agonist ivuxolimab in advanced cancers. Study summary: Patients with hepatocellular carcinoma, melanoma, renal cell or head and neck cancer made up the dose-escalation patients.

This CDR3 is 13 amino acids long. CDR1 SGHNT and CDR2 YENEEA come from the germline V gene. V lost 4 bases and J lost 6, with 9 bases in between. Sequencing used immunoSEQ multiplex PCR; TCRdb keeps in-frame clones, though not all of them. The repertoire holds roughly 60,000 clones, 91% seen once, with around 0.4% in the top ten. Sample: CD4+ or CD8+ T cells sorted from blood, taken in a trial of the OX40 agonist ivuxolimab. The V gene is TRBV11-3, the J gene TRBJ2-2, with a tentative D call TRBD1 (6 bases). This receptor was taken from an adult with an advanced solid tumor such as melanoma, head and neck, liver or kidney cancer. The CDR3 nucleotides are TGTGCCAGCAGCTATGAGGGGGCCGGGGAGCTGTTTTTT. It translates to CASSYEGAGELFF.